This T cell receptor (beta chain) was sequenced for a study of cytomegalovirus exposure and HLA in healthy donors. Study-level findings and limits: V- and J-gene trimming in TCR beta was tied to a missense DCLRE1C variant by an analysis performed later. Presence/absence analyses supposed approximately even sequencing depth among donors. With further analysis later on, most CMV-associated TCR beta chains appeared HLA-restricted.

With 60 Vbeta and 13 Jbeta primers, the PCR was carried out. Libraries were prepared by immunoSEQ multiplex PCR; TCRdb keeps only in-frame clonotypes and omits some of them. The sample lists more than 150,000 clones; 80% to 85% were seen once. Remarks on this clone: As yet, its antigen is unknown.

Unrecorded immune exposure was likely among donors, who were nominally healthy when sampled. This CDR3 contains 14 residues. V was clipped by 7 bases and J by 1 base; unmatched bases: 8. Germline CDR1 reads SQVTM; CDR2 reads ANQGSEA. The chain is built from TRBV29-1 and TRBJ2-3; 7 nucleotides agree with TRBD2. This TCR was sampled from a woman aged 25 to 39 in good health and CMV-seronegative. The sample was PBMCs. The CDR3 nucleotides read TGCAGCGCCCGAGTGGCGGGAGGCACAGATACGCAGTATTTT. Translating it yields CSARVAGGTDTQYF.